This TCR beta chain was observed in a study of shared clonotypes between healthy human individuals. Generated by immunoSEQ multiplex PCR, the TCRdb table keeps only in-frame clones and is missing some. The table records 2 million to 3 million clones, 90% to 95% of them present only once. The germline CDR1 and CDR2 sequences are SEHNR and FQNEAQ (reference sequence). The CDR3 is 13 residues long. Trimming shortened V by 5 bases and J by 2 bases, and 9 bases separated the two germline ends. Material: naive CD4+ T cells from PBMCs. The subset: CD45RA+ positively selected. The TCR was taken from a man aged 18 to 30 in good health. Some clones in this sample may be carry-over from other donors' samples. V usage is TRBV7-9 and J usage is TRBJ1-1; D possibly corresponds to TRBD1 (5 bases). This CDR3 is CASSVRDNTEAFF. Written as DNA, the CDR3 is TGTGCCAGCAGCGTCAGGGATAACACTGAAGCTTTCTTT.